This T cell receptor beta chain emerged from a study of HIV-infected patients and healthy controls. All unsorted peripheral T cells were captured because whole blood was used without fractionation. Alpha and beta constant-region primers primed reverse transcription of around 550 ng RNA. Using multiplexing indices, alpha and beta chain libraries were generated apart by chain-specific third strand synthesis. TCRdb recomputed calls from the 5' RACE reads with MiXCR, one row per CDR3 protein. The table lists fewer than 4,500 distinct CDR3 sequences, roughly 8% of them singletons. Within the sample, this clonotype is medium-sized (0.01 to 0.1%). The germline gene is not matched at one end of the junction; a read error may be the cause. CDR3 length: 17 residues.

The chain couples TRBV12-3 or TRBV12-4 to TRBJ1-1; tentative D call: TRBD1 (5 bases). Here the sequenced sample was blood, taken before antiretroviral therapy. The source is an adult with HIV infection. CDR3 sequence: CASSLGGAGSPNTEAFF. CDR3 coding DNA: TGTGCCAGCAGCTTAGGAGGAGCAGGGAGCCCGAACACTGAAGCTTTCTTT.